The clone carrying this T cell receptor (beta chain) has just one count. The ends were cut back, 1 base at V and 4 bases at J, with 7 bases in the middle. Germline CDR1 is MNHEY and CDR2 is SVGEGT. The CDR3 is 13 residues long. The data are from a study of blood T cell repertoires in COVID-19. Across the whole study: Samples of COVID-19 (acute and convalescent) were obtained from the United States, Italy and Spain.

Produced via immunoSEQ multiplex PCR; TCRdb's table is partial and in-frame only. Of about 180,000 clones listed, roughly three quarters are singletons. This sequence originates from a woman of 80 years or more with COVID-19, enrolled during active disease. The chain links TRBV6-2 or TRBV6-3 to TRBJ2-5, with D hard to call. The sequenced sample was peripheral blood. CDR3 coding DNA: TGTGCCAGCAGTTACTGGCTCCGAGAGACCCAGTACTTC. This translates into CASSYWLRETQYF.